This T cell receptor (beta chain) was profiled in a study of blood T cell repertoires in COVID-19. Patients in Seattle were enrolled during active infection, then followed longitudinally. This CDR3 is built from 16 residues. The V segment lost 0 bases and the J segment 7 bases; nucleotides outside the gene matches: 7. Germline V gives CDR1 SEHNR, CDR2 FQNEAQ (reference sequence). Clones were sequenced by immunoSEQ multiplex PCR, and TCRdb holds only the in-frame ones, with some missing. The table records around 190,000 clones, about 88% of them present only once. The sequenced material came from peripheral blood. V usage is TRBV7-9 and J usage is TRBJ1-4; 8 bases align to TRBD1. The TCR sequence derives from a man aged 50 or older with COVID-19, enrolled during active disease. CDR3 DNA sequence: TGTGCCAGCAGCTTAGCCGACAGGGGTTGGGGTGAAAAACTGTTTTTT. It specifies CASSLADRGWGEKLFF.